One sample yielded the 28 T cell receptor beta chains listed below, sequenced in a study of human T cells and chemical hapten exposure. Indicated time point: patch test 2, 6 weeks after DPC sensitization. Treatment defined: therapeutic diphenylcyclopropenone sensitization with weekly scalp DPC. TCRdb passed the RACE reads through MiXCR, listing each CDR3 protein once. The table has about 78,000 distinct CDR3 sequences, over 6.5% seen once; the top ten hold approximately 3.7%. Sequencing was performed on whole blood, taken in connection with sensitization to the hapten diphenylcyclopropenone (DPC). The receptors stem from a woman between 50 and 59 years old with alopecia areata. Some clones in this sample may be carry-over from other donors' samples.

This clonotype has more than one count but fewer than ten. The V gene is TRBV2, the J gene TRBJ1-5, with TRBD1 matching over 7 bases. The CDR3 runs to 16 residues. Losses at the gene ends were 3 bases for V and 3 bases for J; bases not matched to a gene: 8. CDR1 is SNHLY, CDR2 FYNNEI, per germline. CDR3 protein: CASSDIRQGANQPQHF. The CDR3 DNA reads TGTGCCAGCAGTGATATCCGACAGGGCGCCAATCAGCCCCAGCATTTT.

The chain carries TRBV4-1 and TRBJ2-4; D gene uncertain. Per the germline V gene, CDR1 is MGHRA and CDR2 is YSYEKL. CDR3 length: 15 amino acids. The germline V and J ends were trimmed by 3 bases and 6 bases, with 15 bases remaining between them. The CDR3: CASSQSPGDLNIQYF. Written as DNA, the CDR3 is TGCGCCAGCAGCCAGAGCCCGGGCGACTTAAACATTCAGTACTTC.

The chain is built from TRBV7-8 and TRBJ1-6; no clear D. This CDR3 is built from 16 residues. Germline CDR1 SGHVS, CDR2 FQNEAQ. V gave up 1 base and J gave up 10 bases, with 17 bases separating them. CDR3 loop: CASSLVTPRASSPLHF. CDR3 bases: TGTGCCAGCAGCTTAGTCACCCCAAGGGCTAGCTCACCCCTCCACTTT.

CDR3 in amino acids: CASGLDSASYGYTF. CDR3 sequence (DNA): TGTGCTAGTGGTTTGGACAGCGCTTCGTATGGCTACACCTTC. The chain carries TRBV12-5 and TRBJ1-2; D is undetermined. Trimming removed 1 base from V and 5 bases from J, with 11 bases in between. The length of the CDR3 is 14 residues. Germline CDR1 LGHNT, CDR2 FRNRAP. Full variable domain (missing parts from reference TRBV12-5 and TRBJ1-2): DARVTQTPRHKVTEMGQEVTMRCQPILGHNTVFWYRQTMMQGLELLAYFRNRAPLDDSGMPKDRFSAEMPDATLATLKIQPSEPRDSAVYFCASGLDSASYGYTFGSGTRLTVV.

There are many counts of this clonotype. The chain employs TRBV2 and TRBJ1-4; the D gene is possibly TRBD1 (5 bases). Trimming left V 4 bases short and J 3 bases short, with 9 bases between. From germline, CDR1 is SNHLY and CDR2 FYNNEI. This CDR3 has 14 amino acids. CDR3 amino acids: CASSGRDPNEKLFF. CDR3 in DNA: TGTGCCAGCAGTGGCAGGGACCCTAATGAAAAACTGTTTTTT.

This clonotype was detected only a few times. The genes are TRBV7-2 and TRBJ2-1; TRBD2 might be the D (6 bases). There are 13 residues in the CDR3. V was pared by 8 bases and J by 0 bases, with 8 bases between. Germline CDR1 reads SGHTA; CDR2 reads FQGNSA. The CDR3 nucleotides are TGTGCCAGCCGGGGGAGCTCCTACAATGAGCAGTTCTTC. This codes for CASRGSSYNEQFF.

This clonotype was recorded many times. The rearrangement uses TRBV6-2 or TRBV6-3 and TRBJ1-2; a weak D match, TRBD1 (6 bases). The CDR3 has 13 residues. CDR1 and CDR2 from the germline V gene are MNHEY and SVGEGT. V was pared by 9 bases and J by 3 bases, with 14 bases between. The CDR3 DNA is TGTGCCAGTTCGAGAGGGGGAGACTATGGCTACACCTTC. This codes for CASSRGGDYGYTF.

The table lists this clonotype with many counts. CDR3 DNA: TGTGCCAGCAGCTTAGCGGCGGGGGGGCAGGGTACGCAGTATTTT. It encodes CASSLAAGGQGTQYF. V and J are TRBV7-2 and TRBJ2-3; 9 bases are shared with TRBD2. CDR3 length: 15 amino acids. Trimming took 0 bases from V and 8 from J; bases not matched to a gene: 6. Germline CDR1 and CDR2: SGHTA and FQGNSA.

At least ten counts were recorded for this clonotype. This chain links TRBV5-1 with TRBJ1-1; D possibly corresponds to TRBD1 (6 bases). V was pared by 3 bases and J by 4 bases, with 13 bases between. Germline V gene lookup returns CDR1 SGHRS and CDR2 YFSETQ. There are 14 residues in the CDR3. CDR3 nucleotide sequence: TGCGCCAGCAGCTCCGCATACAGGGCCACTGAAGCTTTCTTT. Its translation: CASSSAYRATEAFF.

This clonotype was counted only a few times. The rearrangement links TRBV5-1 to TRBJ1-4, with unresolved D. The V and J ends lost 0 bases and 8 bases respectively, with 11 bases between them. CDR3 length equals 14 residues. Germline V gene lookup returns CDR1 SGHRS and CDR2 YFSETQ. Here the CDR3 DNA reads TGCGCCAGCAGCTTGGCGGGGAATGAAGAAAAACTGTTTTTT. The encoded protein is CASSLAGNEEKLFF.

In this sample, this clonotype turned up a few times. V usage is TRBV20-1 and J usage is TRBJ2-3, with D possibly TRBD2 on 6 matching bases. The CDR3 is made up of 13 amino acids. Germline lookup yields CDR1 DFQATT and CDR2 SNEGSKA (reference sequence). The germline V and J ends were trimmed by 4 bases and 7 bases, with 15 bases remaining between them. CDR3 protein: CSAIRASDNTQYF. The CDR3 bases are TGCAGTGCTATAAGGGCTAGCGACAATACGCAGTATTTT.

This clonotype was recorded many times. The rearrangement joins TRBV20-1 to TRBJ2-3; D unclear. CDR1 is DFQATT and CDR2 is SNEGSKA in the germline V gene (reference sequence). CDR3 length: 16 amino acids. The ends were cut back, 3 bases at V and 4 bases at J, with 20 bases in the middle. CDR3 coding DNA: TGCAGTGCTAGCCCTCTGGTTGCAAGTCTGGCAGATACGCAGTATTTT. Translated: CSASPLVASLADTQYF.

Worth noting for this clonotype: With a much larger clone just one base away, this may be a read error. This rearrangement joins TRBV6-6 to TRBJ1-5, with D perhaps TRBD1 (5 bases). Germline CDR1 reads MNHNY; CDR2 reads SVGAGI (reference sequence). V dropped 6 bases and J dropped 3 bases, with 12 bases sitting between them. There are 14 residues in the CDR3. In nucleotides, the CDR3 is TGTGCCAGCAGCCAGGGACTACCCAATCAGCCCCAGCATTTT. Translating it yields CASSQGLPNQPQHF.

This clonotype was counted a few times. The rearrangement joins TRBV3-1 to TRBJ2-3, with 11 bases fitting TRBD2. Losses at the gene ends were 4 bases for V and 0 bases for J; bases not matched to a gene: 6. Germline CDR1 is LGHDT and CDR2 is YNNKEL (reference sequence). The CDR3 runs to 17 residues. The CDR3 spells CASSPLTSGTSTDTQYF. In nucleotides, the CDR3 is TGTGCCAGCAGCCCCTTGACTAGCGGGACTAGCACAGATACGCAGTATTTT.

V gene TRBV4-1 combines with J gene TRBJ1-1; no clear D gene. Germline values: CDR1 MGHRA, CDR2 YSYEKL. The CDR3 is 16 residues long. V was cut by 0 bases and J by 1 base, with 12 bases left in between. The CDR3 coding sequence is TGCGCCAGCAGCCAAGATGGAGCAGGCCGGAACACTGAAGCTTTCTTT. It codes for CASSQDGAGRNTEAFF.

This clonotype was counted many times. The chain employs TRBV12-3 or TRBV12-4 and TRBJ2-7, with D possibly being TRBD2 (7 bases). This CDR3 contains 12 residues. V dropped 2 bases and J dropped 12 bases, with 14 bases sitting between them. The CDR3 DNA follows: TGTGCCAGCAGTTTACCGGGGGGCGAAGGGTACTTC. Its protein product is CASSLPGGEGYF.

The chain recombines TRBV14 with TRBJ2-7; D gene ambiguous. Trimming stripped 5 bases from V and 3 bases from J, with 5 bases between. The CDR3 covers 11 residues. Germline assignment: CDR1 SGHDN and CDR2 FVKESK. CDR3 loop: CASSSYYEQYF. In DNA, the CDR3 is TGTGCCAGCAGCTCTTACTACGAGCAGTACTTC.

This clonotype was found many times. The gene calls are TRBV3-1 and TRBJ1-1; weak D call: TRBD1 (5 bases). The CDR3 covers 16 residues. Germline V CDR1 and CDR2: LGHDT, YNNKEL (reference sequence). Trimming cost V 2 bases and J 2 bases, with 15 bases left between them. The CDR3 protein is CASSQRVVGGNTEAFF. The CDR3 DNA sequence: TGTGCCAGCAGCCAAAGAGTGGTGGGGGGAAACACTGAAGCTTTCTTT.

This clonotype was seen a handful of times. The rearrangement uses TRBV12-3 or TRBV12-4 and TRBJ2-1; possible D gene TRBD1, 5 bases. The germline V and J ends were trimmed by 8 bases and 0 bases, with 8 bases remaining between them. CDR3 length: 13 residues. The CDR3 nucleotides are TGTGCCAGCGACAGATTCTCCTACAATGAGCAGTTCTTC. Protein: CASDRFSYNEQFF.

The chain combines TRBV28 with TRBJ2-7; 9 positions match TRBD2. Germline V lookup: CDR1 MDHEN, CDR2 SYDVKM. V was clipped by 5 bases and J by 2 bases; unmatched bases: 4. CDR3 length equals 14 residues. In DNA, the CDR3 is TGTGCCAGCAGTCTAGCGGGAACGACCTACGAGCAGTACTTC. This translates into CASSLAGTTYEQYF.

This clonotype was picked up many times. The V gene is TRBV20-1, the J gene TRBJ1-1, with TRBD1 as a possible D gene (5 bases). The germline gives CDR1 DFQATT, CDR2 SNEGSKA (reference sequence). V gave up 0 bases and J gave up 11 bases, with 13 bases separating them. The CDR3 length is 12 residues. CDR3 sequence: CSARDRGEMAFF. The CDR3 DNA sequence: TGCAGTGCTAGAGATCGGGGGGAAATGGCTTTCTTT.

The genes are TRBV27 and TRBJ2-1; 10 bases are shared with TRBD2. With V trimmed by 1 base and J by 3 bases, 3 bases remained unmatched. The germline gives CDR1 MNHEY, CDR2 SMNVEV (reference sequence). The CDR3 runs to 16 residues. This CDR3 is CASSLYGTSDYNEQFF. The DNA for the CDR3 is TGTGCCAGCAGTTTATACGGGACTAGCGACTACAATGAGCAGTTCTTC.

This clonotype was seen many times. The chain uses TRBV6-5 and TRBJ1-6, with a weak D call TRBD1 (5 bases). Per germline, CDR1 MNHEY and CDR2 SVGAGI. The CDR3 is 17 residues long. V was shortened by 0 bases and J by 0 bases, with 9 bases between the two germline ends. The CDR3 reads CASSYSSGGSYNSPLHF. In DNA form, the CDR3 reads TGTGCCAGCAGTTACTCGTCGGGGGGCTCCTATAATTCACCCCTCCACTTT.

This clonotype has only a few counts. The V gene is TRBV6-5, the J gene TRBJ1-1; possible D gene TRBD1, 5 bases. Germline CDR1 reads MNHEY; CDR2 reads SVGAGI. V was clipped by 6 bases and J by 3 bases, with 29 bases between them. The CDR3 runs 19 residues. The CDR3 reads CASSPLSPWDQNQHTEAFF. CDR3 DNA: TGTGCCAGCAGCCCTCTATCCCCCTGGGACCAAAACCAGCACACTGAAGCTTTCTTT.

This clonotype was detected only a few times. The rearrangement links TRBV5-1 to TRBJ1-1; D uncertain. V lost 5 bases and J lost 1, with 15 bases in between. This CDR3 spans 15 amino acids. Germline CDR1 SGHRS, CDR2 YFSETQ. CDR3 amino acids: CASSGGASGNTEAFF. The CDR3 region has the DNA TGCGCCAGCAGTGGCGGAGCGTCAGGGAACACTGAAGCTTTCTTT.

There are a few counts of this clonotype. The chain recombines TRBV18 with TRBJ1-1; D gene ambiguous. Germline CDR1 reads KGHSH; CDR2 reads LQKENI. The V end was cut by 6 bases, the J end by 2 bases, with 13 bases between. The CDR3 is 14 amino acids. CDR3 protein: CASSPRRTNTEAFF. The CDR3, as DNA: TGTGCCAGCTCGCCAAGACGGACTAACACTGAAGCTTTCTTT.

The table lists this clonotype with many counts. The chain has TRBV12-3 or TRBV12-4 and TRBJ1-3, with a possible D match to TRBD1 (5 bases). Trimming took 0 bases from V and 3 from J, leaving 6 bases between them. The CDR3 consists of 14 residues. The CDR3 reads CASSLAGVGNTIYF. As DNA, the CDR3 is TGTGCCAGCAGTTTAGCAGGGGTTGGAAACACCATATATTTT.

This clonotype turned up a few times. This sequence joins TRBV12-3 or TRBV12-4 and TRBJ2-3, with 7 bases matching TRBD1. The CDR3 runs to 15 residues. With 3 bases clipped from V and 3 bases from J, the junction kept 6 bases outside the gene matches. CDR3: CASSFQGVGTDTQYF. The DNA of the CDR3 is TGTGCCAGCAGTTTTCAGGGGGTGGGTACAGATACGCAGTATTTT.